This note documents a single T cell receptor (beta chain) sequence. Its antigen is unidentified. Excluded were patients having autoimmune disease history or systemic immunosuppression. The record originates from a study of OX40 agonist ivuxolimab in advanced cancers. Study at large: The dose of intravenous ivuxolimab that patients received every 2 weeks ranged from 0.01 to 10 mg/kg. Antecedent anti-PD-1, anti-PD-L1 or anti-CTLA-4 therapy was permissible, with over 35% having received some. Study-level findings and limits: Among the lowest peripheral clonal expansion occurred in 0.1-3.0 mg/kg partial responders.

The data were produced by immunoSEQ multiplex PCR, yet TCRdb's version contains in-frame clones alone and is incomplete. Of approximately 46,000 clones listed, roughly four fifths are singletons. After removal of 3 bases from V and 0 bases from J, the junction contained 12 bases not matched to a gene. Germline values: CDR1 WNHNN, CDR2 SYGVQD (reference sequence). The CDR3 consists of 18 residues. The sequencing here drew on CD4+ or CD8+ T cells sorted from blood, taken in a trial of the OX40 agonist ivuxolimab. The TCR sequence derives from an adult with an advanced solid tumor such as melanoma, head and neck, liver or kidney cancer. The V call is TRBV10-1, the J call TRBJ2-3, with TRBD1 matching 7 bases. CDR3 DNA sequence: TGCGCCAGCAGTGACCCCCTGGGACAGCCCGGTAGCACAGATACGCAGTATTTT. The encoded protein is CASSDPLGQPGSTDTQYF.